This TCR beta chain was sequenced during a study of neurological immune-mediated disorders. The CDR3 runs to 16 residues. V lost 0 bases and J 0 bases, leaving 9 bases between the germline ends. Germline CDR1 reads LGHNA; CDR2 reads YSLEER. Details on this clonotype: Its antigen remains unknown.

Study-wide findings and caveats: The most TCR clonal expansion was seen in HTLV-1-associated myelopathy, and the least was seen in multiple sclerosis, which fell below healthy controls. No CDR3 amino acid sequences were shared by expanded clones across subjects, suggesting private repertoires in all groups.

Every sequencing run drew on 15-18 subjects and yielded over 170 million TCR-beta sequences. Using its own MiXCR run on the 5' RACE reads, TCRdb lists one record per CDR3 protein. This table has 20,000 to 25,000 distinct CDR3 sequences, around 16% appearing once. The receptor's source is a female donor with HTLV-1-associated myelopathy (HAM/TSP). Sample: PBMCs. The V gene is TRBV4-3, the J gene TRBJ2-1; unclear D gene. CDR3 in amino acids: CASSQEVTPSYNEQFF. The DNA of the CDR3 is TGCGCCAGCAGCCAAGAAGTCACTCCCTCCTACAATGAGCAGTTCTTC.